This T cell receptor (beta chain) was identified during a study of CD4 T cells in relation to SARS-CoV-2 and coronaviruses. The study, taken as a whole, reports: This crossreactivity analysis covered spike protein alone, no other viral proteins. Memory recall responses, not primary responses primed in culture, are what the assay detects. In about 65% of donors, memory CD4+ clonotypes crossrecognized SARS-CoV-2 and at least one common cold coronavirus spike. Crossreactive clones expanded significantly less to SARS-CoV-2 than monoreactive clones.

Produced via immunoSEQ multiplex PCR; TCRdb's table is partial and in-frame only. Seen here are some 65,000 clones, 85% to 90% observed once, and the top ten hold 1.6%. CD4+ T cells from unexposed donors were obtained before the COVID-19 pandemic (2011-2018). Germline assignment: CDR1 SQVTM and CDR2 ANQGSEA. There are 12 residues in the CDR3. The germline V and J ends were trimmed by 7 bases and 0 bases, with 9 bases remaining between them. In regard to this clone: Antigen: not known.

This sequence originates from a human donor in good health. The source material was memory CD4+ T cells from PBMCs. This rearrangement joins TRBV29-1 to TRBJ1-1; tentative D call: TRBD1 (6 bases). DNA for the CDR3: TGCAGCGCGGGGACACTGAACACTGAAGCTTTCTTT. The encoded protein is CSAGTLNTEAFF.